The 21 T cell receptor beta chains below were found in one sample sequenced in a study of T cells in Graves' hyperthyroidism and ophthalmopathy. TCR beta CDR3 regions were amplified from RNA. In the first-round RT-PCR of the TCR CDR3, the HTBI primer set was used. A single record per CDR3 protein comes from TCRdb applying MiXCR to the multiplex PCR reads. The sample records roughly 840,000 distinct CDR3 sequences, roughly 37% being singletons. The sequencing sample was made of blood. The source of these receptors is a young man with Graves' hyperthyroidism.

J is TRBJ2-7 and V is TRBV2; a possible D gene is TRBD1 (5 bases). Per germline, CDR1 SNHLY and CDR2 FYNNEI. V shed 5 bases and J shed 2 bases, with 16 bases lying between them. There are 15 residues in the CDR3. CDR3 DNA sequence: TGTGCCAGCAGTTACTCAGTCCAGGGCGCCTACGAGCAGTACTTC. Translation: CASSYSVQGAYEQYF.

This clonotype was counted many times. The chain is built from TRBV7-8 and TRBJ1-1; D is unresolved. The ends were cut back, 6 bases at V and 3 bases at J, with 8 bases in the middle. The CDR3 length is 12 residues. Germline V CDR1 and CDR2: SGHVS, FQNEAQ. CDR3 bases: TGTGCCAGCAGTTACCCAGACACTGAAGCTTTCTTT. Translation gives CASSYPDTEAFF.

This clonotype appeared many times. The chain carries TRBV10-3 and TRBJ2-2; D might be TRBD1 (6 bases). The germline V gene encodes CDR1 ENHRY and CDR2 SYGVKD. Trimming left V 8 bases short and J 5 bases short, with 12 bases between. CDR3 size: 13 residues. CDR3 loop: CAIRTVLTGELFF. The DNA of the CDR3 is TGTGCCATCCGGACAGTTCTTACCGGGGAGCTGTTTTTT.

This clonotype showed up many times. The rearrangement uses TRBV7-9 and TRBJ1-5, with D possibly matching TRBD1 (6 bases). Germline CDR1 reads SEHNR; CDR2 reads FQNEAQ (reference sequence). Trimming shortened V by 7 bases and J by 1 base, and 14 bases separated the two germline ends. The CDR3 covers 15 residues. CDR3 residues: CASTPGDTSNQPQHF. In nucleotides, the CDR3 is TGTGCCAGCACCCCGGGGGACACGAGCAATCAGCCCCAGCATTTT.

Written as DNA, the CDR3 is TGCAGTGCGCACCCCGGGACAGACTACGAGCAGTACTTC. This translates into CSAHPGTDYEQYF. The chain carries TRBV20-1 and TRBJ2-7; 7 nucleotides agree with TRBD1. The V and J ends lost 6 bases and 3 bases, in that order; junction bases with no gene match: 8. There are 13 residues in the CDR3. CDR1 and CDR2 (germline): DFQATT, SNEGSKA (reference sequence).

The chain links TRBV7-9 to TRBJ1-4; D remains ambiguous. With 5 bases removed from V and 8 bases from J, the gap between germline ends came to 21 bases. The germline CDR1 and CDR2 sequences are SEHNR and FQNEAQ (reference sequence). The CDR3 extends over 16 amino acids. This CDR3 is CASSRTPGPREEKLFF. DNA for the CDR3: TGTGCCAGCAGCCGCACACCCGGGCCCCGCGAAGAAAAACTGTTTTTT.

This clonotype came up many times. This CDR3 is CASSDFRGAKETQYF. The CDR3 nucleotides read TGCGCCAGCAGTGATTTCCGGGGGGCCAAAGAGACCCAGTACTTC. V gene TRBV10-2 combines with J gene TRBJ2-5; a possible D gene is TRBD2 (7 bases). The germline V gene has CDR1 WSHSY and CDR2 SAAADI. This CDR3 has 15 amino acids. Trimming took 3 bases from V and 3 from J, leaving 14 bases between them.

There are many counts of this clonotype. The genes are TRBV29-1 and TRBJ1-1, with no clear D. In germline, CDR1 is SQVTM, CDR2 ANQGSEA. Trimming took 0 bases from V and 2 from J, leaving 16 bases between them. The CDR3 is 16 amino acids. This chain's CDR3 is CSVEEPPGHRNTEAFF. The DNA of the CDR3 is TGCAGCGTTGAAGAACCCCCCGGGCATCGAAACACTGAAGCTTTCTTT. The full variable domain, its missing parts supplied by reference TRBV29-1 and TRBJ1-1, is SAVISQKPSRDICQRGTSLTIQCQVDSQVTMMFWYRQQPGQSLTLIATANQGSEATYESGFVIDKFPISRPNLTFSTLTVSNMSPEDSSIYLCSVEEPPGHRNTEAFFGQGTRLTVV.

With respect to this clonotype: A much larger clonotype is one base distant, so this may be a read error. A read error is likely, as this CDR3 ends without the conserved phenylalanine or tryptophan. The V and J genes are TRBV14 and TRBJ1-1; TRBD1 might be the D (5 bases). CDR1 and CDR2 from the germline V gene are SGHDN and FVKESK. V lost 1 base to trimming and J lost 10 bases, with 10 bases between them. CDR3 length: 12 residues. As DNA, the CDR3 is TGTGCCAGCAGCCAAGGTGGGGACCGAGCTTTCTCT. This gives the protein CASSQGGDRAFS.

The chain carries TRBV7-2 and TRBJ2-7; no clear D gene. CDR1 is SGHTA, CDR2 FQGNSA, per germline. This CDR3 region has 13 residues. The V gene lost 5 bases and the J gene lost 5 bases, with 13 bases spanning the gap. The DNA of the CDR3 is TGTGCCAGCAGCCAAGTCCGGGCCCACGAGCAGTACTTC. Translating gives CASSQVRAHEQYF.

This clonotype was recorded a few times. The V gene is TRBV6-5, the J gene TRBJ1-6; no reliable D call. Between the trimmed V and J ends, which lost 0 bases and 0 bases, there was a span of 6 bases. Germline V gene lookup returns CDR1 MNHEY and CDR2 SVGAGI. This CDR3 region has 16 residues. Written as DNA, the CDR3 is TGTGCCAGCAGTTACTCCGGGAGCTCCTATAATTCACCCCTCCACTTT. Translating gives CASSYSGSSYNSPLHF.

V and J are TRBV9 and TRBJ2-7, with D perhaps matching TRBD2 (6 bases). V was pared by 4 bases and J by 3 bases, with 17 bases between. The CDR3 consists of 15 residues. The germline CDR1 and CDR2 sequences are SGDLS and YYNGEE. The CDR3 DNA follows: TGTGCCAGCAGCCCTGGCGGTAGCGGAATCTACGAGCAGTACTTC. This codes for CASSPGGSGIYEQYF.

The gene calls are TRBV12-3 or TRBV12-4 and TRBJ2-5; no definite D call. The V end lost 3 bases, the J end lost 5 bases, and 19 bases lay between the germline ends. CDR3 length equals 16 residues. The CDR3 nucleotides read TGTGCCAGCAGTTTCTCGCGCGGATACACCGGGGAGACCCAGTACTTC. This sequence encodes CASSFSRGYTGETQYF.

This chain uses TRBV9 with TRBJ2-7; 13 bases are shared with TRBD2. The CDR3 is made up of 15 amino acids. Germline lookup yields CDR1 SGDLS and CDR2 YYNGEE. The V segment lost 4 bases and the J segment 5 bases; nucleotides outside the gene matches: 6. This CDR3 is CASSHRTSGSHEQYF. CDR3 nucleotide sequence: TGTGCCAGCAGCCATCGGACTAGCGGGAGCCACGAGCAGTACTTC.

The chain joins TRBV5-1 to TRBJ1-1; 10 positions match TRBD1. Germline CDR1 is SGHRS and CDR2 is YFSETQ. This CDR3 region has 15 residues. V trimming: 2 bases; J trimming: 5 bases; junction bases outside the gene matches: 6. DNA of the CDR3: TGCGCCAGCAGCTTAATCGGGACAGGGGAAACTGAAGCTTTCTTT. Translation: CASSLIGTGETEAFF.

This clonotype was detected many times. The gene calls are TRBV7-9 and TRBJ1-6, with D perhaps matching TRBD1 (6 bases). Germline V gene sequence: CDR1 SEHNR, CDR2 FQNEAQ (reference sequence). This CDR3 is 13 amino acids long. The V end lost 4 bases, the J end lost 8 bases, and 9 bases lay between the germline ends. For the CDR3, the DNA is TGTGCCAGCAGCTCACAGGGCCATTCACCCCTCCACTTT. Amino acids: CASSSQGHSPLHF.

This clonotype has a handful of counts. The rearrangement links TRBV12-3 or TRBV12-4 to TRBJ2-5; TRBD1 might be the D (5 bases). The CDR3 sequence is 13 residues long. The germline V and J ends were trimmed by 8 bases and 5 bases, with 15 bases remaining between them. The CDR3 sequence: CASAKGVMETQYF. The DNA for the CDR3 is TGTGCCAGCGCGAAAGGGGTAATGGAGACCCAGTACTTC.

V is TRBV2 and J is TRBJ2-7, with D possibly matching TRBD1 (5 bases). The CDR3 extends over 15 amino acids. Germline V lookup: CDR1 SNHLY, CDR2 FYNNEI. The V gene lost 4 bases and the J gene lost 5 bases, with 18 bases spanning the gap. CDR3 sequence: CASSGGGAAQDEQYF. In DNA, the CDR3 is TGTGCCAGCAGTGGGGGTGGGGCTGCACAGGACGAGCAGTACTTC.

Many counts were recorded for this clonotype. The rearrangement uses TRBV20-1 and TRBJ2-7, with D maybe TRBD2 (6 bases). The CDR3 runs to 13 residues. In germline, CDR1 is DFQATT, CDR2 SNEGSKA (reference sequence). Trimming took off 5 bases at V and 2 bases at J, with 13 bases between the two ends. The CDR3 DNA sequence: TGCAGTGCTCCGACGGGGGAACCCTACGAGCAGTACTTC. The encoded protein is CSAPTGEPYEQYF.

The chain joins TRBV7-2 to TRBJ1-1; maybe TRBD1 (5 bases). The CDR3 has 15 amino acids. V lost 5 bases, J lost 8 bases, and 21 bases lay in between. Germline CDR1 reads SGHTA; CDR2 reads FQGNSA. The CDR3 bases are TGTGCCAGCAGCCAAGAACGTGGGGGAAACCCCGAAGCTTTCTTT. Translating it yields CASSQERGGNPEAFF.

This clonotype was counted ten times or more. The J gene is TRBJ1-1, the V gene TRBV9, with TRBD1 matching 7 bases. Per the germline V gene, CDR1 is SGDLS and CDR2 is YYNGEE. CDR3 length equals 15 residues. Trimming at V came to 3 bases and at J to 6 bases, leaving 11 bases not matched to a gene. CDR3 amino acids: CASSADRHGPPEAFF. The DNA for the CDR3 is TGTGCCAGCAGCGCGGACAGGCACGGACCGCCTGAAGCTTTCTTT.